Here is one TCR beta chain with its context. In the PCR, 60 Vbeta and 13 Jbeta primers were used. Assay used: immunoSEQ multiplex PCR; TCRdb lists only in-frame clones, some missing. The table lists more than 85,000 clones, more than 75% of them singletons. The sample comes from a study of cytomegalovirus exposure and HLA in healthy donors. The V end was cut by 5 bases, the J end by 3 bases, with 13 bases between. Germline CDR1 SNHLY, CDR2 FYNNEI. This CDR3 region has 14 residues. V and J are TRBV2 and TRBJ2-5; D is perhaps TRBD2 (6 bases). Sequencing was done on a sample of PBMCs. This clonotype was sampled from a woman aged 45-59 years in good health and CMV-seropositive. The DNA of the CDR3 is TGTGCCAGCAGTCCAAACCGGAGGGAAGAGACCCAGTACTTC. Translated: CASSPNRREETQYF.